The rows below give T cell receptor beta chains drawn from one sample of a study of blood T cell repertoires in COVID-19. The protocol was immunoSEQ multiplex PCR, while the TCRdb copy is restricted to in-frame clones and leaves out a portion. The sample shows about 48,000 clones, 90% of them seen only once. The sequencing input was peripheral blood. All receptors derive from a man between 65 and 85 years old with acute or convalescent COVID-19. CDR3s include the opening cysteine and the closing phenylalanine or tryptophan. The order of the fields is J gene, clone size, V gene, D gene, CDR3 protein, CDR3 DNA. D genes are given only for firm matches. A clone size is listed for some rows: how often the clone was seen (once, few, many), or a class if it is expanded.

>TRBJ2-1|.|TRBV11-3|TRBD2
CASSPLAGQYNEQFF
TGTGCCAGCAGCCCTCTAGCGGGGCAATACAATGAGCAGTTCTTC
>TRBJ1-5|.|TRBV28|.
CASSLWGGFQPQHF
TGTGCCAGCAGTTTATGGGGGGGATTCCAGCCCCAGCATTTT
>TRBJ2-3|.|TRBV2|TRBD1
CASSEQGHLTDTQYF
TGTGCCAGCAGCGAACAGGGGCACCTCACAGATACGCAGTATTTT
>TRBJ1-1|.|TRBV6-6|.
CASSYEGGLYAEAFF
TGTGCCAGCAGTTACGAGGGGGGGCTTTACGCTGAAGCTTTCTTT
>TRBJ2-3|once|TRBV7-8|.
CASTPGGLTDTQYF
TGTGCCAGCACCCCCGGGGGACTCACAGATACGCAGTATTTT
>TRBJ2-5|.|TRBV4-1|.
CASSQSSTGVETQYF
TGCGCCAGCAGCCAATCCTCGACAGGCGTGGAGACCCAGTACTTC
>TRBJ1-2|.|TRBV18|TRBD1
CASSPITGGDYGYTF
TGTGCCAGCTCACCAATCACAGGGGGCGACTATGGCTACACCTTC
>TRBJ1-5|.|TRBV18|TRBD1
CASSNRGGQPQHF
TGTGCCAGCTCAAACAGGGGGGGTCAGCCCCAGCATTTT
>TRBJ1-1|.|TRBV4-1|TRBD1
CASSQEDRGSEAFF
TGCGCCAGCAGCCAAGAGGACAGGGGCTCGGAAGCTTTCTTT
>TRBJ2-2|.|TRBV30|.
CAWRARQRDELFF
TGTGCCTGGAGGGCCCGGCAGAGGGATGAGCTGTTTTTT
>TRBJ1-3|.|TRBV19|.
CASKLGGTGNTIYF
TGTGCCAGTAAGCTGGGGGGAACTGGAAACACCATATATTTT
>TRBJ1-4|.|TRBV19|.
CASSILTGRAEKLFF
TGTGCCAGTAGTATCCTTACAGGGAGGGCCGAAAAACTGTTTTTT
>TRBJ2-1|.|TRBV27|.
CASSSPTRLNEQFF
TGTGCCAGCTCGTCCCCGACACGTCTCAATGAGCAGTTCTTC
>TRBJ2-3|once|TRBV6-4|TRBD2
CASSDNGGGSDTQYF
TGTGCCAGCAGTGACAACGGGGGGGGCTCTGATACGCAGTATTTT
>TRBJ2-7|few|TRBV5-4|TRBD1
CASSLYDRGATYEQYF
TGTGCCAGCAGCTTATATGACAGGGGAGCAACCTACGAGCAGTACTTC
>TRBJ2-3|.|TRBV3-1/TRBV3-2|.
CASSRTSTDTQYF
TGTGCCAGCAGCCGTACTAGCACAGATACGCAGTATTTT
>TRBJ1-4|.|TRBV6-5|.
CASSSTGLGDEKLFF
TGTGCCAGCAGTTCTACAGGGTTGGGGGATGAAAAACTGTTTTTT
>TRBJ1-1|.|TRBV6-2/TRBV6-3|.
CASSYSDRLENTEAFF
TGTGCCAGCAGTTACTCTGACAGGCTAGAAAACACTGAAGCTTTCTTT
>TRBJ2-5|.|TRBV7-9|TRBD1
CASSLTGAQETQYF
TGTGCCAGCAGCTTAACAGGGGCCCAAGAGACCCAGTACTTC
>TRBJ2-7|.|TRBV7-8|.
CASSLRGLNEQYF
TGTGCCAGCAGCCTACGAGGTTTGAACGAGCAGTACTTC
>TRBJ1-6|.|TRBV13|.
CASTRMYLVDGDYNSPLHF
TGTGCCAGCACCAGAATGTATCTCGTTGACGGAGACTATAATTCACCCCTCCACTTT
>TRBJ2-2|.|TRBV24-1|.
CATSDTTGIRELFF
TGTGCCACCAGTGATACCACAGGGATCCGGGAGCTGTTTTTT
>TRBJ2-3|.|TRBV19|TRBD2
CASSFSPGGATDTQYF
TGTGCCAGTAGTTTCTCCCCGGGGGGGGCCACAGATACGCAGTATTTT
>TRBJ1-3|.|TRBV4-2|.
CASSHPGQSGNTIYF
TGTGCCAGCAGCCACCCCGGACAGAGTGGAAACACCATATATTTT
>TRBJ1-1|.|TRBV7-8|.
CASSLGAQKAFF
TGTGCCAGCAGCTTGGGGGCGCAGAAGGCTTTCTTT
>TRBJ1-1|.|TRBV9|.
CASSVQSTNTEAFF
TGTGCCAGCAGCGTACAGTCAACGAACACTGAAGCTTTCTTT
>TRBJ2-2|.|TRBV9|TRBD2
CASSANPGTSGGSAGELFF
TGTGCCAGCAGCGCTAATCCGGGGACTAGCGGGGGGAGCGCCGGGGAGCTGTTTTTT
>TRBJ1-1|.|TRBV18|TRBD1
CASSPQWYRGHTEAFF
TGTGCCAGCTCACCACAATGGTACAGGGGGCACACTGAAGCTTTCTTT
>TRBJ2-6|.|TRBV18|TRBD1
CASSPPWGQGTGANVLTF
TGTGCCAGCTCACCACCGTGGGGACAGGGCACTGGGGCCAACGTCCTGACTTTC
>TRBJ2-1|.|TRBV5-4|TRBD2
CASSFGLADSYNEQFF
TGTGCCAGCAGCTTCGGACTAGCAGACTCCTACAATGAGCAGTTCTTC
>TRBJ1-1|.|TRBV20-1|.
CSVSEADTEAFF
TGCAGTGTAAGTGAGGCGGACACTGAAGCTTTCTTT
>TRBJ2-3|.|TRBV6-2/TRBV6-3|TRBD2
CASSQPGLAGLDTQYF
TGTGCCAGCAGCCAACCGGGACTAGCGGGGTTGGATACGCAGTATTTT
>TRBJ2-5|.|TRBV27|TRBD2
CASRLSASGGPQETQYF
TGTGCCAGCAGACTTTCGGCTAGCGGGGGGCCTCAAGAGACCCAGTACTTC
>TRBJ1-6|.|TRBV10-3|TRBD1
CAISRDSFNSPLHF
TGTGCCATCAGTCGGGACAGCTTTAATTCACCCCTCCACTTT
>TRBJ1-3|.|TRBV10-3|.
CAIGRGGGNTIYF
TGTGCCATCGGGCGGGGAGGGGGAAACACCATATATTTT
>TRBJ1-3|.|TRBV28|.
CASSETGISGNTIYF
TGTGCCAGCAGTGAAACAGGGATCTCTGGAAACACCATATATTTT
>TRBJ2-7|.|TRBV29-1|TRBD1
CSVVPGQDSYEQYF
TGCAGCGTTGTACCGGGACAGGACTCCTACGAGCAGTACTTC
>TRBJ2-7|.|TRBV19|TRBD1
CASSIGDRGYTEQYF
TGTGCCAGTAGTATAGGGGACAGGGGCTACACCGAGCAGTACTTC
>TRBJ1-4|.|TRBV19|.
CASGETRTAIEKLFF
TGTGCCAGTGGAGAAACCCGGACAGCTATAGAAAAACTGTTTTTT